The sequence of this T cell receptor beta chain was determined in a study of T cells in Graves' hyperthyroidism and ophthalmopathy. Overall study: Staff took peripheral blood when the initial diagnosis was made, before any treatment began.

This clonotype was counted at least ten times. Graves' hyperthyroidism is called stable when ophthalmopathy does not progress within 18 months. It was 8.5 to 10 ml of fresh peripheral blood that supplied the PBMCs. Germline V CDR1 and CDR2: SQVTM, ANQGSEA. With 7 bases removed from V and 7 bases from J, the gap between germline ends came to 10 bases. The CDR3 has 10 amino acids. Amplification yielded TCR beta CDR3 regions, with RNA transcripts as the source. A first-round RT-PCR of the TCR CDR3 used the HTBI primer set. One entry per CDR3 protein, called by TCRdb with MiXCR from the multiplex PCR reads. This repertoire shows 300,000 to 450,000 distinct CDR3 sequences, more than 11% found once; its top ten account for 11%.

V and J are TRBV29-1 and TRBJ1-1; perhaps TRBD1 as D (5 bases). The receptor's source is a woman aged 55-75 years with Graves' hyperthyroidism. Material: blood. Here the CDR3 reads CSAGTGEAFF. The CDR3 nucleotides are TGCAGCGCAGGGACCGGTGAAGCTTTCTTT.